Reported below is one TCR beta chain. The sample belongs to a study of blood T cell repertoires in COVID-19. This CDR3 is built from 15 residues. The ends were cut back, 0 bases at V and 2 bases at J, with 8 bases in the middle. Germline lookup yields CDR1 PRHDT and CDR2 FYEKMQ (reference sequence). Only in-frame clones appear in the TCRdb table, and some are missing; sequencing was by immunoSEQ multiplex PCR. The data contain around 180,000 clones, 74% of them singletons. This receptor was taken from a woman aged 80 or over with acute or convalescent COVID-19. The sample comprised peripheral blood. The chain employs TRBV13 and TRBJ2-1, with D maybe TRBD2 (6 bases). CDR3 DNA sequence: TGTGCCAGCAGCTTAGGCGCGGGAACCTACAATGAGCAGTTCTTC. It specifies CASSLGAGTYNEQFF.